These 2 T cell receptor beta chains were all obtained from the same sample, sequenced in a study of blood T cell repertoires in COVID-19. Sequencing used immunoSEQ multiplex PCR; TCRdb keeps in-frame clones, though not all of them. The table records about 200,000 clones, approximately 80% of them present only once. The sequencing input was peripheral blood. These receptors all stem from a woman aged 80 or older with acute or convalescent COVID-19.

V usage is TRBV5-1 and J usage is TRBJ2-2; 9 bases are shared with TRBD2. This CDR3 region has 16 residues. From germline, CDR1 is SGHRS and CDR2 YFSETQ. The V gene end was trimmed by 0 bases and the J gene end by 5 bases; junction bases not matched to a gene: 5. In nucleotides, the CDR3 is TGCGCCAGCAGCTTGGATAGCGGGAGAGAGACCGGGGAGCTGTTTTTT. Translating gives CASSLDSGRETGELFF. Variable domain in full (rest from reference TRBV5-1 and TRBJ2-2): KAGVTQTPRYLIKTRGQQVTLSCSPISGHRSVSWYQQTPGQGLQFLFEYFSETQRNKGNFPGRFSGRQFSNSRSEMNVSTLELGDSALYLCASSLDSGRETGELFFGEGSRLTVL.

The chain joins TRBV5-1 to TRBJ2-3; 8 bases match TRBD1. Germline V CDR1 and CDR2: SGHRS, YFSETQ. V lost 4 bases, J lost 0 bases, and 7 bases stayed unmatched. The length of the CDR3 is 16 residues. The CDR3 is CASSLQGVASTDTQYF. The CDR3 coding sequence is TGCGCCAGCAGCCTACAGGGGGTCGCTAGCACAGATACGCAGTATTTT.